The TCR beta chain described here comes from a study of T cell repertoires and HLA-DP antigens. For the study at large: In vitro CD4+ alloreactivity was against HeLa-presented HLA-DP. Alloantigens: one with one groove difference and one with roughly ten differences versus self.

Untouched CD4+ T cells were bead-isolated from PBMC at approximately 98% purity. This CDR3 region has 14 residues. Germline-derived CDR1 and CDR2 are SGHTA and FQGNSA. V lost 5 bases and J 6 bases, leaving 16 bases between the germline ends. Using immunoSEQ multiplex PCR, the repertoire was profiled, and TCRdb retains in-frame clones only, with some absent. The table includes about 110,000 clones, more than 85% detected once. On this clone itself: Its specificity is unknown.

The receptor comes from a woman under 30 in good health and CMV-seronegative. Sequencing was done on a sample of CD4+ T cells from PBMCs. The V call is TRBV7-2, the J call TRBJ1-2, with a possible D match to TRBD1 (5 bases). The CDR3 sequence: CASSPPVRAHGYTF. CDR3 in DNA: TGTGCCAGCAGCCCCCCAGTCAGGGCCCATGGCTACACCTTC.